The clone carrying this T cell receptor beta chain was seen a handful of times. MiXCR was run by TCRdb on the RT-PCR reads, yielding one entry per CDR3 protein. Found here are about 700,000 distinct CDR3 sequences, 12% to 15% of them singletons; the top ten hold 3.6%. Germline V lookup: CDR1 ENHRY, CDR2 SYGVKD. This CDR3 is 12 amino acids long. Deletions cut 4 bases from V and 3 bases from J, with 5 bases between. The rearrangement links TRBV10-3 to TRBJ2-3, with unresolved D. The source of this sequence is a female donor in good health, serving as a healthy control. The sequenced sample was memory CD4+ T cells from blood. For the CDR3, the DNA is TGTGCCATCAGTGTTGGGACAGATACGCAGTATTTT. Translation: CAISVGTDTQYF.